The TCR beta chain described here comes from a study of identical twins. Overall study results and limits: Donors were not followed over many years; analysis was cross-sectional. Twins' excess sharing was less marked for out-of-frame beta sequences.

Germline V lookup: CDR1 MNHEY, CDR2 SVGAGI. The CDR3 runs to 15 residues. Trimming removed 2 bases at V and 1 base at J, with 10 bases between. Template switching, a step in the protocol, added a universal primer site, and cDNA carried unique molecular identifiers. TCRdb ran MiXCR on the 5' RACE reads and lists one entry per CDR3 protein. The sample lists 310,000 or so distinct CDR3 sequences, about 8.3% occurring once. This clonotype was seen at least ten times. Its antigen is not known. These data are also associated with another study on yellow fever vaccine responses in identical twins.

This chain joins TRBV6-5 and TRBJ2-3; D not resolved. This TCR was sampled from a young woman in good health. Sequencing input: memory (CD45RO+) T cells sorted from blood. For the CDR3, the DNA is TGTGCCAGCAGTTACGATACTTACGGCACAGATACGCAGTATTTT. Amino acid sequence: CASSYDTYGTDTQYF.